This entry is about one TCR beta chain. Antigen unknown. CDR3 length: 17 amino acids. Trimming cost V 5 bases and J 4 bases; bases outside gene matches: 15. This entry comes from a study of CD8 T cells in Susac syndrome. Study-level information: Patients with Susac syndrome were, at the time of blood collection, therapy-naive, maintained on corticosteroids, or maintained on intravenous immunoglobulin alone.

Diagnostic criteria for definite or probable disease, in their recently defined form, were met by the patients with Susac syndrome. Study observations and caveats: The authors acknowledged that their TCR sequencing and HLA analysis involved a relatively small number of individuals.

The RNA input was roughly 0.45 to 1 ug, and it was reverse transcribed with random hexamers. Amplification of TCR beta CDR3 across 54 Vbeta and 13 Jbeta was performed with immunoSEQ multiplex PCR. TCRdb re-called the immunoSEQ multiplex PCR reads with MiXCR, one entry per CDR3 protein. The sample has 80,000 or so distinct CDR3 sequences, roughly 95% seen once. The sequenced sample was CD8+ T cells from PBMCs. The clonotype originates from a human donor with Susac syndrome. J is TRBJ1-1 and V is TRBV12-3 or TRBV12-4; 8 bases match TRBD1. In DNA form, the CDR3 reads TGTGCCAGCAGTCAAAGCAGGCACCTTGGACAGGGCACTGAAGCTTTCTTT. Encoded protein: CASSQSRHLGQGTEAFF.